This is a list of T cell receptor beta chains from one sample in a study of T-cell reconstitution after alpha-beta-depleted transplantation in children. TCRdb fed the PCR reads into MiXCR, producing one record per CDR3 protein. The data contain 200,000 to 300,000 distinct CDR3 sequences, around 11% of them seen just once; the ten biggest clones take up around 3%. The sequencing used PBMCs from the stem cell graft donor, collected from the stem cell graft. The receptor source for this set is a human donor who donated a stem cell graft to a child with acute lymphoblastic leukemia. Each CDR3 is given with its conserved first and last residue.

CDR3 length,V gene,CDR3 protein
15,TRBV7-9,CASSSRDRSTGELFF
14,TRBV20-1,CSARDRRRINTIYF
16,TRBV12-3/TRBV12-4,CASSLKGPPYNSPLHF
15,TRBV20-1,CSATYSGGRYNEQFF
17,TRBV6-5,CASSYSGQIPTNEKLFF
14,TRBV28,CASSSPALNTEAFF
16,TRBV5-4,CASSAEPSRAYNEQFF
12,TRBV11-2,CASSLDGTEQFF
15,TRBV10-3,CAISEIAGGSYEQYF
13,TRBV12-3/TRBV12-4,CASSARGPWEQYF
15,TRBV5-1,CASSYDRGGNEKLFF
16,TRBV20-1,CSARPGRAGYQETQYF
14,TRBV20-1,CSARQGVNNQPQHF
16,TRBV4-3,CASSQDVQENYQPQHF
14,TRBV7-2,CASRPRGQGYEQYF
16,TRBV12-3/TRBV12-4,CASGVFGGARPYEQYF
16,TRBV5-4,CASSLQQAMGKDTQYF
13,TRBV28,CASSPHLGYTQYF
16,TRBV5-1,CASSSYRGSSYNEQFF
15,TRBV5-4,CASSLRLAGAHEQYF
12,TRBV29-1,CSVDGRGHEQFF
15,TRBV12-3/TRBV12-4,CASSSLGQGKETQYF
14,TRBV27,CASTLTRGTDTQYF
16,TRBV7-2,CASSNPVYQANYGYTF